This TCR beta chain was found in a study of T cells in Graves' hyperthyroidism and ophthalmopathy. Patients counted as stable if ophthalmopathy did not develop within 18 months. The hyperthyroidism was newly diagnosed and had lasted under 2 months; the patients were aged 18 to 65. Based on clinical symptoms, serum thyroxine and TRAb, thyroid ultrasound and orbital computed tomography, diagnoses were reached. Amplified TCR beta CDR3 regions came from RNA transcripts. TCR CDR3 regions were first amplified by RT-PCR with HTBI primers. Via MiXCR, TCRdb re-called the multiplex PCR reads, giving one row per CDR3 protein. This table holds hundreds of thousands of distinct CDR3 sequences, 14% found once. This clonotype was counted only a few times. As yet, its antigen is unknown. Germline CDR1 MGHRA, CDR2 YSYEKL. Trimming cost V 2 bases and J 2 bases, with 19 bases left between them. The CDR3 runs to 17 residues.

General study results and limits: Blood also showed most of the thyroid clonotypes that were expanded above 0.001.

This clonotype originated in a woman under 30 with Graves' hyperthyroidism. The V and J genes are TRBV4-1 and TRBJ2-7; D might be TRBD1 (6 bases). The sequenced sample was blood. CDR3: CASSQPPSGTPTYEQYF. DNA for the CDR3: TGCGCCAGCAGCCAACCTCCCTCCGGGACACCTACCTACGAGCAGTACTTC.